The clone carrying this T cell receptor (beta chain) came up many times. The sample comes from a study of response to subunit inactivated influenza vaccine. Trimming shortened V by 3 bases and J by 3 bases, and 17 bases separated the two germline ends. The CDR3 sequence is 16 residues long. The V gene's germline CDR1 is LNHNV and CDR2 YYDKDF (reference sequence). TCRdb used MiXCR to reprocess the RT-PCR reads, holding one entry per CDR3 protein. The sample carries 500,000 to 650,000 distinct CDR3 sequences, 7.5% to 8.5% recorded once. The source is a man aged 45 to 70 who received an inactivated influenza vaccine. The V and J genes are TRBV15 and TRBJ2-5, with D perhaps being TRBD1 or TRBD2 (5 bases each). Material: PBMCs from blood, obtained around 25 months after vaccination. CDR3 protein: CATSSLSRDGKETQYF. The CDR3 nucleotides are TGTGCCACCAGCAGTCTATCTCGGGACGGTAAAGAGACCCAGTACTTC.